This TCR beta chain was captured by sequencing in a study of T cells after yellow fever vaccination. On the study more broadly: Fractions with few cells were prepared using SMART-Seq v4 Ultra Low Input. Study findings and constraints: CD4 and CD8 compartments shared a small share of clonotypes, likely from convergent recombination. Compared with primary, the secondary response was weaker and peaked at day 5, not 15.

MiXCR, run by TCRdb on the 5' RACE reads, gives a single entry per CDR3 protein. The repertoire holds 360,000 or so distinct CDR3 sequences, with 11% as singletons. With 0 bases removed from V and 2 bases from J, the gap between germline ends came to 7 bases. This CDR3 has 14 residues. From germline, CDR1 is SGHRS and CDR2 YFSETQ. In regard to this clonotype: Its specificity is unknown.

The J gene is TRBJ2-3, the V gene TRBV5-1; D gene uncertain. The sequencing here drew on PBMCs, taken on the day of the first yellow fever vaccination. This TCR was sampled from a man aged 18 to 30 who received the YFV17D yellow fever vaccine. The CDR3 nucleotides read TGCGCCAGCAGCTTGGTAAGGACCACAGATACGCAGTATTTT. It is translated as CASSLVRTTDTQYF.